The rows below give T cell receptor beta chains drawn from one sample of a study of Graves' ophthalmopathy and Graves' hyperthyroidism. TCRdb passed the multiplex PCR reads through MiXCR, listing each CDR3 protein once. The sample holds approximately 410,000 distinct CDR3 sequences, 15% to 19% seen once. What was sequenced was peripheral blood. The receptor source for this set is a young woman with stable Graves' hyperthyroidism. The CDR3 runs from the conserved cysteine through the conserved F or W. D genes are given only for firm matches. Part of the rows lack a size; the others show once, few, many or a class for expanded clones.

>many|NA|TRBJ1-1|TRBV6-1
CASSQDGSNTEAFF
TGTGCCAGCAGTCAGGACGGGTCGAACACTGAAGCTTTCTTT
>many|TRBD2|TRBJ2-3|TRBV2
CASLSRLAEFTDTQYF
TGTGCCAGCCTAAGCCGACTAGCGGAGTTCACAGATACGCAGTATTTT
>many|TRBD1|TRBJ1-2|TRBV10-3
CAIGQGALANYGYTF
TGTGCCATCGGGCAGGGGGCCTTAGCTAACTATGGCTACACCTTC
>NA|TRBD1|TRBJ2-7|TRBV11-2
CAGSLSDPGQGSYEQYF
TGTGCCGGCAGCTTATCCGACCCGGGACAGGGGTCGTACGAGCAGTACTTC
>many|NA|TRBJ1-1|TRBV18
CASSPLGQKLNTEAFF
TGTGCCAGCTCACCTCTCGGACAGAAATTGAACACTGAAGCTTTCTTT
>many|NA|TRBJ1-2|TRBV6-2/TRBV6-3
CASSSAGADYGYTF
TGTGCCAGCAGTTCGGCAGGGGCTGACTATGGCTACACCTTC
>NA|TRBD2|TRBJ2-2|TRBV4-1
CASSPGLAGGLLLRELFF
TGCGCCAGCAGCCCCGGACTAGCGGGGGGTCTGCTGTTGAGGGAGCTGTTTTTT
>many|TRBD2|TRBJ2-2|TRBV25-1
CASSDPTTSGGAGELFF
TGTGCCAGCAGTGACCCTACAACAAGCGGGGGAGCCGGGGAGCTGTTTTTT
>many|TRBD1|TRBJ1-2|TRBV12-5
CASGRTGTQGYTF
TGTGCTAGTGGTCGGACAGGGACGCAGGGCTACACCTTC
>many|NA|TRBJ2-7|TRBV20-1
CSASGAGPAYEQYF
TGCAGTGCTAGTGGAGCGGGCCCAGCCTACGAGCAGTACTTC
>many|TRBD1|TRBJ1-5|TRBV20-1
CSAIQGGIAYSNQPQHF
TGCAGTGCTATTCAGGGGGGGATCGCCTATAGCAATCAGCCCCAGCATTTT
>few|TRBD1|TRBJ2-2|TRBV9
CASSFKQGYDTGELFF
TGTGCCAGCAGCTTTAAACAGGGGTACGACACCGGGGAGCTGTTTTTT
>many|TRBD1|TRBJ1-2|TRBV20-1
CSAREDRGRGYTF
TGCAGTGCTAGAGAAGACAGGGGGAGAGGCTACACCTTC
>many|TRBD1|TRBJ1-1|TRBV12-3/TRBV12-4
CASSSGDSQNTEAFF
TGTGCCAGCAGTTCCGGGGACAGTCAGAACACTGAAGCTTTCTTT
>many|NA|TRBJ1-2|TRBV19
CASSAGRVLNYGYTF
TGTGCCAGTAGCGCCGGTAGGGTTCTTAACTATGGCTACACCTTC
>many|TRBD1|TRBJ2-5|TRBV4-1
CASSQAGQGRSETQYF
TGCGCCAGCAGCCAAGCCGGACAGGGGAGGTCAGAGACCCAGTACTTC
>NA|NA|TRBJ2-2|TRBV19
CASSIVGGNTGELFF
TGTGCCAGTAGTATAGTAGGAGGGAACACCGGGGAGCTGTTTTTT
>many|NA|TRBJ2-2|TRBV11-2
CASSPPGALVELFF
TGTGCCAGCAGCCCTCCGGGGGCTTTGGTGGAGCTGTTTTTT
>many|NA|TRBJ1-2|TRBV6-1
CASRPRDLLIPTYTF
TGTGCCAGCAGGCCCCGGGACCTACTGATACCGACATACACCTTC
>many|NA|TRBJ2-6|TRBV12-3/TRBV12-4
CASSLFQGLAGANVLTF
TGTGCCAGCAGTTTATTTCAGGGGCTGGCAGGGGCCAACGTCCTGACTTTC
>many|TRBD1|TRBJ1-3|TRBV3-1
CASSRDRAGNTIYF
TGTGCCAGCAGCCGCGACAGGGCTGGAAACACCATATATTTT
>few|TRBD1|TRBJ2-5|TRBV24-1
CATSDLGTGDQETQYF
TGTGCCACCAGTGATTTGGGGACAGGGGATCAAGAGACCCAGTACTTC
>many|NA|TRBJ1-1|TRBV2
CASSWGARDTEAFF
TGTGCCAGCAGTTGGGGTGCGCGGGACACTGAAGCTTTCTTT
>many|TRBD1|TRBJ1-2|TRBV6-2/TRBV6-3
CASGQDYGYTF
TGTGCCAGCGGACAGGACTATGGCTACACCTTC
>many|NA|TRBJ2-5|TRBV9
CASSGERGTQYF
TGTGCCAGCAGCGGGGAAAGAGGGACCCAGTACTTC
>many|TRBD1|TRBJ1-2|TRBV4-1
CASRHTGTGGDGYTF
TGCGCCAGCAGGCACACCGGGACAGGGGGCGATGGCTACACCTTC
>many|TRBD2|TRBJ2-7|TRBV7-2
CASSLRAGALYEQYF
TGTGCCAGCAGCTTAAGAGCGGGGGCCCTCTACGAGCAGTACTTC
>NA|NA|TRBJ1-6|TRBV7-2
CVSSFSNSPLHF
TGTGTCAGCAGCTTCAGTAATTCACCCCTCCACTTT
>NA|NA|TRBJ1-2|TRBV9
CASSIGIIYGYTF
TGTGCCAGTAGTATCGGGATAATCTATGGCTACACCTTC
>many|TRBD1|TRBJ1-1|TRBV20-1
CSAPRTGGLNTEAFF
TGCAGTGCTCCCCGGACAGGGGGCCTGAACACTGAAGCTTTCTTT
>NA|NA|TRBJ2-5|TRBV3-1
CASSQVRPSGTETQYF
TGTGCCAGCAGCCAAGTTCGTCCTAGTGGGACAGAGACCCAGTACTTC
>NA|TRBD1|TRBJ1-2|TRBV10-3
CASGTVLDGYTF
TGTGCCTCCGGGACAGTGCTTGATGGCTACACCTTC
>many|TRBD2|TRBJ2-5|TRBV11-3
CASSLGRGGIETQYF
TGTGCCAGCAGCTTAGGGCGGGGGGGCATAGAGACCCAGTACTTC
>NA|TRBD1|TRBJ1-1|TRBV6-2/TRBV6-3
CASSEGGQHTEAFF
TGTGCCAGCAGTGAGGGGGGACAGCACACTGAAGCTTTCTTT
>many|TRBD1|TRBJ1-6|TRBV6-1
CASRPSGQGASPLHF
TGTGCCAGCAGACCGTCGGGACAGGGGGCTTCACCCCTCCACTTT
>many|NA|TRBJ1-1|TRBV12-3/TRBV12-4
CASSPSGRTEAFF
TGTGCCAGCAGTCCTTCGGGTCGGACTGAAGCTTTCTTT
>few|NA|TRBJ1-3|TRBV11-2
CASSSRREGSGNTIYF
TGTGCCAGCAGCTCAAGACGGGAGGGCTCTGGAAACACCATATATTTT
>once|NA|TRBJ1-1|TRBV12-3/TRBV12-4
CASSFYRTDTEAFF
TGTGCCAGCAGTTTTTATCGGACAGACACTGAAGCTTTCTTT
>NA|TRBD1|TRBJ1-2|TRBV6-2/TRBV6-3
CASGRQGSGAGTSPGYTF
TGTGCCAGCGGCCGACAGGGGTCGGGGGCTGGGACGAGTCCTGGCTACACCTTC
>many|TRBD1|TRBJ1-1|TRBV29-1
CSVTGPFMNTEAFF
TGCAGCGTGACAGGGCCCTTTATGAACACTGAAGCTTTCTTT
>NA|NA|TRBJ2-3|TRBV24-1
CATSDGATSSSTDTQYF
TGTGCCACCAGTGATGGAGCTACTAGCTCTAGCACAGATACGCAGTATTTT
>many|NA|TRBJ1-2|TRBV6-6
CASRPTGGGQGGYTF
TGTGCCAGCAGACCAACGGGGGGGGGGCAGGGTGGCTACACCTTC
>many|NA|TRBJ1-1|TRBV28
CASTGVIPEAFF
TGTGCCAGCACGGGGGTAATCCCTGAAGCTTTCTTT
>NA|TRBD1|TRBJ1-6|TRBV28
CASGPPALDRVRDSPLHF
TGTGCCAGCGGGCCCCCGGCCCTGGACAGGGTAAGGGATTCACCCCTCCACTTT
>many|NA|TRBJ1-1|TRBV11-2
CASSLGVFRNTEAFF
TGTGCCAGCAGCTTAGGGGTCTTCCGGAACACTGAAGCTTTCTTT
>many|TRBD1|TRBJ1-3|TRBV19
CASSPGGLGGNTIYF
TGTGCCAGTAGTCCAGGGGGACTGGGAGGAAACACCATATATTTT
>NA|NA|TRBJ2-2|TRBV6-5
CASRLKPRGVTGELFF
TGTGCCAGCAGATTAAAACCCCGGGGAGTGACCGGGGAGCTGTTTTTT
>many|NA|TRBJ1-1|TRBV20-1
CSAYQGRANTEAFF
TGCAGTGCTTATCAGGGAAGGGCGAACACTGAAGCTTTCTTT
>many|NA|TRBJ1-1|TRBV6-5
CANSSTGKGTEAFF
TGTGCCAACAGTTCCACAGGGAAGGGCACTGAAGCTTTCTTT
>many|NA|TRBJ1-2|TRBV12-3/TRBV12-4
CASSRSIMGGYTF
TGTGCCAGCAGTCGCTCAATAATGGGTGGCTACACCTTC
>many|NA|TRBJ1-1|TRBV6-5
CASSYDGGGMNTEAFF
TGTGCCAGCAGTTACGATGGAGGGGGAATGAACACTGAAGCTTTCTTT
>many|NA|TRBJ1-2|TRBV7-9
CASSISGLGDGYTF
TGTGCCAGCAGCATATCGGGACTCGGGGATGGCTACACCTTC
>many|TRBD1|TRBJ1-1|TRBV19
CASSRTTGMRTEAFF
TGTGCCAGTAGTAGAACGACAGGGATGAGGACTGAAGCTTTCTTT
>many|NA|TRBJ1-2|TRBV6-4
CASSAREGAGGYTF
TGTGCCAGCAGTGCCCGCGAGGGAGCCGGGGGCTACACCTTC